The 21 T cell receptor beta chains below all came from one sample that was sequenced in a study of blood T cell repertoires in COVID-19. Sequenced by immunoSEQ multiplex PCR; TCRdb stores in-frame clones only, minus some. The sample records about 220,000 clones, about 86% being singletons. Sequenced: peripheral blood. These receptors originate from a woman in her thirties who had recovered from COVID-19.

CDR3 loop: CASSPSRGSNQPQHF. The CDR3 bases are TGTGCCAGCTCACCATCCAGGGGTAGCAATCAGCCCCAGCATTTT. The chain has TRBV18 and TRBJ1-5; tentative D call: TRBD1 (6 bases). The germline V gene encodes CDR1 KGHSH and CDR2 LQKENI. The V end lost 2 bases, the J end lost 0 bases, and 8 bases lay between the germline ends. The CDR3 is made up of 15 amino acids.

This chain links TRBV7-9 with TRBJ1-3, with D unclear. This CDR3 contains 18 residues. CDR1 and CDR2 from the germline V gene are SEHNR and FQNEAQ (reference sequence). Trimming removed 1 base from V and 0 bases from J, with 16 bases in between. The CDR3 DNA sequence: TGTGCCAGCAGCTTAGGGAGTTATAGCAACCGCTCTGGAAACACCATATATTTT. Translated, it gives CASSLGSYSNRSGNTIYF.

The V call is TRBV9, the J call TRBJ2-3; TRBD2 agrees at 11 bases. The CDR3 extends over 16 amino acids. Unmatched junction bases numbered 7, after V lost 3 bases and J lost 4 bases. The V gene's germline CDR1 is SGDLS and CDR2 YYNGEE. The CDR3 DNA follows: TGTGCCAGCAGCGCAGTGCGTAGCGGGGGGGCAGATACGCAGTATTTT. Translated, it gives CASSAVRSGGADTQYF.

This chain connects TRBV13 to TRBJ1-4; a possible D gene is TRBD1 (6 bases). The CDR3 is made up of 18 amino acids. V lost 0 bases to trimming and J lost 2 bases, with 16 bases between them. Germline CDR1 and CDR2: PRHDT and FYEKMQ (reference sequence). This CDR3 is CASSLGTGWAMTNEKLFF. In nucleotides, the CDR3 is TGTGCCAGCAGCTTAGGCACAGGGTGGGCTATGACTAATGAAAAACTGTTTTTT. The complete variable domain, with remaining parts taken from reference TRBV13 and TRBJ1-4, reads AAGVIQSPRHLIKEKRETATLKCYPIPRHDTVYWYQQGPGQDPQFLISFYEKMQSDKGSIPDRFSAQQFSDYHSELNMSSLELGDSALYFCASSLGTGWAMTNEKLFFGSGTQLSVL.

The V call is TRBV6-5, the J call TRBJ2-7, with unresolved D. CDR3 length equals 13 residues. CDR1 and CDR2 (germline): MNHEY, SVGAGI. V shed 4 bases and J shed 1 base, with 8 bases lying between them. CDR3 in amino acids: CASSWSDSYEQYF. In DNA, the CDR3 is TGTGCCAGCAGTTGGAGCGATTCCTACGAGCAGTACTTC.

This clone was observed a single time. The chain uses TRBV9 and TRBJ2-7; D may be TRBD2 (5 bases). Germline CDR1 and CDR2: SGDLS and YYNGEE. The CDR3 is 14 amino acids. Trimming pared 2 bases from V and 3 bases from J, leaving 12 bases between. CDR3: CASSVSGDFYEQYF. CDR3 DNA: TGTGCCAGCAGCGTCTCCGGGGATTTCTACGAGCAGTACTTC. Based on the CDR3 plus reference TRBV9 and TRBJ2-7, the full variable domain is DSGVTQTPKHLITATGQRVTLRCSPRSGDLSVYWYQQSLDQGLQFLIQYYNGEERAKGNILERFSAQQFPDLHSELNLSSLELGDSALYFCASSVSGDFYEQYFGPGTRLTVT.

CDR3 in DNA: TGCGCCAGCAGCGTCCGGGACAGGGAGTACGAGCAGTACTTC. Residues: CASSVRDREYEQYF. V is TRBV5-1 and J is TRBJ2-7, with 9 nucleotides matching TRBD1. The J segment lost 4 bases and the V segment lost 4 bases, leaving 6 bases of the junction unmatched. Germline CDR1 SGHRS, CDR2 YFSETQ. This CDR3 has 14 residues.

This clone showed up just once. The chain combines TRBV11-1 with TRBJ2-1; perhaps TRBD2 as D (6 bases). The CDR3 runs to 14 residues. In germline, CDR1 is SGHAT, CDR2 FQDESV (reference sequence). V was cut by 2 bases and J by 9 bases, with 14 bases left in between. The CDR3 DNA is TGTGCCAGCAGCTTACCACGCGGCGGGACTGAGCAGTTCTTC. This translates into CASSLPRGGTEQFF.

This rearrangement joins TRBV6-1 to TRBJ2-1, with D possibly TRBD2 on 5 matching bases. The V end lost 3 bases, the J end lost 2 bases, and 11 bases lay between the germline ends. The V gene's germline CDR1 is MNHNS and CDR2 SASEGT. This CDR3 is 15 amino acids long. The CDR3 nucleotides read TGTGCCAGCAGTGATACCCTAGCAGCCTACAATGAGCAGTTCTTC. This gives the protein CASSDTLAAYNEQFF.

This chain uses TRBV7-8 with TRBJ1-6, with D maybe TRBD1 (5 bases). From germline, CDR1 is SGHVS and CDR2 FQNEAQ. The CDR3 totals 16 residues. V lost 2 bases and J lost 7, with 15 bases in between. The CDR3 DNA reads as TGTGCCAGCAGCTTAACGGTAGAGGACATAAATTCACCCCTCCACTTT. Translation: CASSLTVEDINSPLHF.

The chain uses TRBV10-3 and TRBJ2-1, with 10 bases identical to TRBD2. The CDR3 consists of 15 residues. V trimming: 7 bases; J trimming: 5 bases; junction bases outside the gene matches: 8. CDR1 and CDR2 from the germline V gene are ENHRY and SYGVKD. The CDR3: CAINPGLASNNEQFF. CDR3 nucleotide sequence: TGTGCCATCAACCCGGGACTAGCGAGTAACAATGAGCAGTTCTTC.

V is TRBV25-1 and J is TRBJ1-5; D perhaps matches TRBD1 (5 bases). Trimming left V 3 bases short and J 10 bases short, with 19 bases between. From germline, CDR1 is MGHDK and CDR2 SYGVNS. The CDR3 sequence is 15 residues long. The CDR3 protein is CASSEGSGPGAPQHF. The CDR3 nucleotides are TGTGCCAGCAGTGAGGGTAGCGGCCCTGGGGCACCCCAGCATTTT.

A single count supports this clone. Being one base from a much bigger clone, this may be a read error. The V and J genes are TRBV6-4 and TRBJ2-7, with 11 bases that match TRBD2. Germline V gene data show CDR1 as MRHNA and CDR2 as SNTAGT. This CDR3 has 14 residues. V shed 6 bases, J shed 3 bases, and the junction held 4 bases outside the gene matches. CDR3 sequence (DNA): TGTGCCAGCAGCGTTGGGACTAGCGGCTACGAGCAGTACTTC. It specifies CASSVGTSGYEQYF.

This clone was detected once. The chain carries TRBV7-9 and TRBJ2-7, with 7 bases fitting TRBD1. Germline V lookup: CDR1 SEHNR, CDR2 FQNEAQ (reference sequence). The junction had 8 bases not matched to a gene; V was cut back by 5 bases and J by 1 base. The CDR3 runs 15 residues. The CDR3 nucleotides read TGTGCCAGCAGCGCGACAGGGAAGGGGTCCTACGAGCAGTACTTC. It encodes CASSATGKGSYEQYF. Full variable domain (missing parts from reference TRBV7-9 and TRBJ2-7): DTGVSQNPRHKITKRGQNVTFRCDPISEHNRLYWYRQTLGQGPEFLTYFQNEAQLEKSRLLSDRFSAERPKGSFSTLEIQRTEQGDSAMYLCASSATGKGSYEQYFGPGTRLTVT.

The chain has TRBV24-1 and TRBJ2-7; possibly TRBD1 for D (6 bases). Germline lookup yields CDR1 KGHDR and CDR2 SFDVKD. The V end lost 1 base, the J end lost 7 bases, and 7 bases lay between the germline ends. The CDR3 consists of 12 residues. CDR3 loop: CATSDFGQEQYF. The CDR3, as DNA: TGTGCCACCAGTGATTTTGGACAGGAGCAGTACTTC.

The chain is built from TRBV3-1 (or the pseudogene TRBV3-2) and TRBJ1-2; D remains ambiguous. Germline CDR1 LGHDT, CDR2 YNNKEL (reference sequence). The CDR3 covers 15 residues. V was trimmed by 4 bases and J by 7 bases, leaving 19 bases between them. CDR3: CASSPMQAARSGYTF. The DNA of the CDR3 is TGTGCCAGCAGCCCGATGCAGGCAGCCCGGTCTGGCTACACCTTC.

The chain has TRBV11-3 and TRBJ2-1, with 8 bases matching TRBD2. Germline-derived CDR1 and CDR2 are SGHNT and YENEEA. The CDR3 spans 15 residues. V lost 5 bases and J lost 1; bases outside the gene matches: 4. The CDR3 protein is CASSRSGSSYNEQFF. CDR3 DNA: TGTGCCAGCAGCCGGAGCGGGAGTTCCTACAATGAGCAGTTCTTC.

This chain joins TRBV6-5 and TRBJ2-3; 7 bases are a match to TRBD2. Germline-derived CDR1 and CDR2 are MNHEY and SVGAGI. The ends lost 0 bases at V and 4 bases at J; junction bases unmatched: 7. The CDR3 spans 16 residues. CDR3: CASSYSGGWGADTQYF. In nucleotides, the CDR3 is TGTGCCAGCAGTTACTCGGGAGGGTGGGGTGCAGATACGCAGTATTTT.

This clone appeared many times. This sequence joins TRBV10-3 and TRBJ2-1, with D maybe TRBD2 (6 bases). CDR3 length equals 14 residues. Trimming cost V 3 bases and J 9 bases, with 15 bases left between them. Germline V gives CDR1 ENHRY, CDR2 SYGVKD. CDR3 coding DNA: TGTGCCATCAGTGAATCTCGGGGACTCCCTGAGCAGTTCTTC. Translation gives CAISESRGLPEQFF.

The chain employs TRBV9 and TRBJ2-5, with TRBD2 as a possible D gene (5 bases). Trimming took 0 bases from V and 2 from J, leaving 11 bases between them. The CDR3 spans 15 residues. Germline-derived CDR1 and CDR2 are SGDLS and YYNGEE. The CDR3 spells CASSVGVGEQETQYF. CDR3 nucleotides: TGTGCCAGCAGCGTAGGGGTCGGGGAACAAGAGACCCAGTACTTC.

CDR3 sequence reads: CASSYLKTSGSSYEQYF. The CDR3 DNA follows: TGCGCCAGCAGCTATCTGAAGACTAGCGGGAGCTCCTACGAGCAGTACTTC. The genes are TRBV5-1 and TRBJ2-7; the match to TRBD2 covers 12 bases. The CDR3 is made up of 17 amino acids. Germline assignment: CDR1 SGHRS and CDR2 YFSETQ. The junction had 7 bases not matched to a gene; V was cut back by 3 bases and J by 0 bases.